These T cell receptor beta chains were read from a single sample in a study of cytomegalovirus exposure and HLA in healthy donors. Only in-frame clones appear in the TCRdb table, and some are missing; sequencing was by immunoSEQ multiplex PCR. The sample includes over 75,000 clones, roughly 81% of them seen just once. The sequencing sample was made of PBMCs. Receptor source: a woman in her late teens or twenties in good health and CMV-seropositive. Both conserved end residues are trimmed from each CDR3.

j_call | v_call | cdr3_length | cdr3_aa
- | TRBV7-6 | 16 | ASSAHIGDRGISYEQY
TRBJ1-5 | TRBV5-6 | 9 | ASSSGSTQH
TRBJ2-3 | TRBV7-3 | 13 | ASSPTGLSTDTQY
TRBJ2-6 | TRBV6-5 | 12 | ASNSHSGANVLT
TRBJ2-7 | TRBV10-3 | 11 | AITPSLSYEQY
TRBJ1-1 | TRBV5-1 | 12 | ASSQYRANTEAF
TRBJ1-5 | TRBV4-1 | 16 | AISQGTGRSNSNQPQH
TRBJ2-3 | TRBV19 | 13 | ASSIGVTAGDTQY
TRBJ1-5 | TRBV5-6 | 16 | ASSLGSQGSNSNQPQH
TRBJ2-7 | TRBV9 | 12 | ASSRTGGHYEQY
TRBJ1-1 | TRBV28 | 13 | ASSNREGGNTEAF
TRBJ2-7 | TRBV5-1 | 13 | ASSFLTGEVAEQY
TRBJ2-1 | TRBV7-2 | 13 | ASSLDSGRRMWQF
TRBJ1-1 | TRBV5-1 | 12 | ASSLEGVITEAF
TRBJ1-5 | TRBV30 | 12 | AWSVELTNQPQH
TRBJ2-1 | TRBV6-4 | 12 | ASTFLQYYNEQF
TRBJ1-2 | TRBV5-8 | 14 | ASSGDGGQGVYGYT
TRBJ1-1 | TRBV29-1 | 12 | SVVSRGSNTEAF
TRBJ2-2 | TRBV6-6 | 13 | ASSRRGGPTGELF
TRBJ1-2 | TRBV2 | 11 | ASTPQGTNGYT
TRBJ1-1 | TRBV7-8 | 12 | ASSLGGQITEAF
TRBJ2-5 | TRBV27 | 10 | ASSFPQGTQY
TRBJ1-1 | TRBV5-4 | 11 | ASSVDRNTEAF
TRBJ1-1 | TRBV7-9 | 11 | SSSPQMNTEAF
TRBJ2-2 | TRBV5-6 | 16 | ASSLDRTSGRGGGELF
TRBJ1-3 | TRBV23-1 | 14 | ASSPTLSRAGNTIY
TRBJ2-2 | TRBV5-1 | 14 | ASSLGQISNTGELF
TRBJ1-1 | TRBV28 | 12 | ASSPTTGNTEAF
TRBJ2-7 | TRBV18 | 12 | ASSPREGVYEQY
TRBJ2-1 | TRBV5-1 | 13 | ASRTNRNIGYEQF
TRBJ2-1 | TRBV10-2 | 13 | ASSDSSSSYNEQF
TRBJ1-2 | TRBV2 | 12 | ASSEDNYNYGYT
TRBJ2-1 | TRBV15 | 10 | ATSEDSREQF
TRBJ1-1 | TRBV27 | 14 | ASSLRDPGRGTEAF
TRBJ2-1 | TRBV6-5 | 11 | ASSGLTGLKQF
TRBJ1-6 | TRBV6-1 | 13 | ASSEEGRYNSPLH
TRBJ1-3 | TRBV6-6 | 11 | ASSQGSGNTIY
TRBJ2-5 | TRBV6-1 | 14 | ASSEAPTRLQETQY
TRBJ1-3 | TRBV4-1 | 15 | ASSHHSSGTAYNPIY
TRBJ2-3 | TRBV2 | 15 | ASSDLASGRFTDTQY
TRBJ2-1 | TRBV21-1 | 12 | ASSKAPGYNEQF
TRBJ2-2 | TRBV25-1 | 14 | ASSEFDSTNTGELF
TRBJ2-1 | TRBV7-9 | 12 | ASSIESRNNEQF
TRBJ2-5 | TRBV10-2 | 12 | ASRISRGQETQY
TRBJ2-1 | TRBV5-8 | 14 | ASSSGKTSGLNEQF
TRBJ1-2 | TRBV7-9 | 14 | ASSLDRAKGDYGYT
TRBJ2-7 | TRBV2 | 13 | ASSVDGTGGYEQY
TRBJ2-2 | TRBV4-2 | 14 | ASSQGGQGAAGELF
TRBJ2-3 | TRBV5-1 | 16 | ASSSTTQLADHTDTQY
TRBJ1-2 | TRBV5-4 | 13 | ASSPPDRVNYGYT